One and the same sample provided the 16 T cell receptor beta chains below, sequenced in a study of blood T cell repertoires in COVID-19. Produced via immunoSEQ multiplex PCR; TCRdb's table is partial and in-frame only. The data hold roughly 160,000 clones, with approximately 90% observed a single time. The source material was peripheral blood. The source is a man aged 50 or older with acute or convalescent COVID-19.

V usage is TRBV4-2 and J usage is TRBJ2-6; TRBD1 is a possible D gene (6 bases). Germline assignment: CDR1 LGHNA and CDR2 YNFKEQ. The CDR3 consists of 17 residues. Deletions cut 5 bases from V and 0 bases from J, with 14 bases between. CDR3 protein: CASSAQGPGSGANVLTF. The CDR3 bases are TGTGCCAGCAGCGCACAGGGCCCGGGCTCTGGGGCCAACGTCCTGACTTTC.

The chain couples TRBV7-9 to TRBJ2-1; 10 bases agree with TRBD2. Trimming cost V 1 base and J 8 bases; bases outside gene matches: 2. The CDR3 contains 14 residues. The germline gives CDR1 SEHNR, CDR2 FQNEAQ (reference sequence). DNA for the CDR3: TGTGCCAGCAGCTTAGGGCTAGCGGGAGATGAGCAGTTCTTC. It is translated as CASSLGLAGDEQFF. The whole variable domain, filled in from reference TRBV7-9 and TRBJ2-1, reads DTGVSQNPRHKITKRGQNVTFRCDPISEHNRLYWYRQTLGQGPEFLTYFQNEAQLEKSRLLSDRFSAERPKGSFSTLEIQRTEQGDSAMYLCASSLGLAGDEQFFGPGTRLTVL.

The chain has TRBV11-2 and TRBJ2-1; TRBD2 matches at 13 bases. CDR3 size: 15 residues. Trimming cost V 5 bases and J 9 bases; bases outside gene matches: 7. Per the germline V gene, CDR1 is SGHAT and CDR2 is FQNNGV. The CDR3 region has the DNA TGTGCCAGCAGCCAGACTAGCGGGGGGCGCGGTGAGCAGTTCTTC. It codes for CASSQTSGGRGEQFF.

The rearrangement links TRBV12-3 or TRBV12-4 to TRBJ2-5, with D maybe TRBD1 (5 bases). V was cut by 3 bases and J by 5 bases, with 7 bases left in between. This CDR3 has 12 amino acids. The CDR3 DNA reads TGTGCCAGCAGTTTTTGGGGCGAGACCCAGTACTTC. Protein sequence: CASSFWGETQYF.

The gene calls are TRBV15 and TRBJ2-3; 9 nucleotides align to TRBD1. The CDR3 is made up of 16 amino acids. Trimming removed 1 base from V and 6 bases from J; junction bases left unmatched: 8. CDR1 LNHNV and CDR2 YYDKDF come from the germline V gene (reference sequence). In DNA form, the CDR3 reads TGTGCCACCAGCAGAGGACGGACAGGGGATGGGGATACGCAGTATTTT. The encoded protein is CATSRGRTGDGDTQYF.

The gene calls are TRBV6-2 or TRBV6-3 and TRBJ2-5; tentatively, D is TRBD1 (5 bases). CDR3 length: 14 residues. Trimming pared 4 bases from V and 3 bases from J, leaving 12 bases between. CDR1 and CDR2 (germline): MNHEY, SVGEGT. In DNA form, the CDR3 reads TGTGCCAGCAGTTCCTTCGACAGCAAAGAGACCCAGTACTTC. Protein sequence: CASSSFDSKETQYF.

The rearrangement joins TRBV5-1 to TRBJ1-4; no definite D call. Trimming pared 5 bases from V and 5 bases from J, leaving 16 bases between. The CDR3 contains 15 residues. Per the germline V gene, CDR1 is SGHRS and CDR2 is YFSETQ. The CDR3 DNA is TGCGCCAGCAGGGGTGGTCGCCTAGGAAATGAAAAACTGTTTTTT. Amino acids: CASRGGRLGNEKLFF.

The CDR3 region has the DNA TGTGCCAGCAGACAGACTAACTATGGCTACACCTTC. This codes for CASRQTNYGYTF. The chain is built from TRBV27 and TRBJ1-2; D uncertain. Germline lookup yields CDR1 MNHEY and CDR2 SMNVEV (reference sequence). Deletions cut 6 bases from V and 0 bases from J, with 5 bases between. This CDR3 is built from 12 residues.

This chain joins TRBV9 and TRBJ1-2; no definite D call. Trimming cost V 1 base and J 5 bases, with 6 bases left between them. CDR1 SGDLS and CDR2 YYNGEE come from the germline V gene. The CDR3 has 12 amino acids. CDR3 DNA: TGTGCCAGCAGCGTACGAGGGTATGGCTACACCTTC. It yields the protein CASSVRGYGYTF.

The chain is built from TRBV21-1 and TRBJ1-1. TRBV21-1 is deemed a pseudogene. The CDR3 contains 16 residues. The CDR3: CASSKAAEGGMAEAFF. CDR3 coding DNA: TGTGCCAGCAGCAAAGCGGCCGAGGGGGGGATGGCTGAAGCTTTCTTT.

This chain uses TRBV10-2 with TRBJ1-4; D remains ambiguous. The V end lost 5 bases, the J end lost 0 bases, and 10 bases lay between the germline ends. CDR3 size: 15 residues. Germline lookup yields CDR1 WSHSY and CDR2 SAAADI. As DNA, the CDR3 is TGCGCCAGCAGTCAGCGGGCAGCAACTAATGAAAAACTGTTTTTT. It is translated as CASSQRAATNEKLFF.

This chain links TRBV6-1 with TRBJ2-2, with 11 bases matching TRBD2. J was trimmed by 3 bases and V by 4 bases; bases with no gene match: 13. The CDR3 is 19 residues long. The germline gives CDR1 MNHNS, CDR2 SASEGT. CDR3 sequence (DNA): TGTGCCAGCAGTGGGACCCCGGGACTAGCGGCCAGCGACACCGGGGAGCTGTTTTTT. The encoded protein is CASSGTPGLAASDTGELFF.

This clone appeared once. Here the CDR3 reads CASSQGSGLAGWTGELFF. CDR3 DNA: TGTGCCAGCAGCCAAGGATCTGGACTAGCGGGGTGGACCGGGGAGCTGTTTTTT. The chain links TRBV3-1 (or the pseudogene TRBV3-2) to TRBJ2-2; 12 bases agree with TRBD2. CDR3 length equals 18 residues. V dropped 1 base and J dropped 5; count of bases not matched to a gene: 8. CDR1 LGHDT and CDR2 YNNKEL come from the germline V gene (reference sequence).

J is TRBJ2-7 and V is TRBV6-2 or TRBV6-3; 12 bases match TRBD2. Trimming cost V 5 bases and J 4 bases; bases outside gene matches: 3. The CDR3 runs to 14 residues. CDR1 MNHEY and CDR2 SVGEGT come from the germline V gene. The CDR3: CASSASGGEYEQYV. The CDR3 region has the DNA TGTGCCAGCAGTGCTAGCGGGGGGGAATACGAGCAGTACGTC.

V gene TRBV27 combines with J gene TRBJ2-7; maybe TRBD2 (5 bases). The CDR3 has 14 amino acids. Per the germline V gene, CDR1 is MNHEY and CDR2 is SMNVEV (reference sequence). V was pared by 1 base and J by 6 bases, with 13 bases between. Here the CDR3 DNA reads TGTGCCAGCAGTTTATTACAGCAAAGCGGCGAGCAGTACTTC. Translating gives CASSLLQQSGEQYF.

The rearrangement uses TRBV19 and TRBJ1-4, with D maybe TRBD1 (5 bases). The CDR3 runs 13 residues. Germline CDR1 LNHDA, CDR2 SQIVND (reference sequence). Trimming took off 3 bases at V and 5 bases at J, with 7 bases between the two ends. The CDR3 DNA reads as TGTGCCAGTAGTATCCGGGGGAATGAAAAACTGTTTTTT. Amino acid sequence: CASSIRGNEKLFF.